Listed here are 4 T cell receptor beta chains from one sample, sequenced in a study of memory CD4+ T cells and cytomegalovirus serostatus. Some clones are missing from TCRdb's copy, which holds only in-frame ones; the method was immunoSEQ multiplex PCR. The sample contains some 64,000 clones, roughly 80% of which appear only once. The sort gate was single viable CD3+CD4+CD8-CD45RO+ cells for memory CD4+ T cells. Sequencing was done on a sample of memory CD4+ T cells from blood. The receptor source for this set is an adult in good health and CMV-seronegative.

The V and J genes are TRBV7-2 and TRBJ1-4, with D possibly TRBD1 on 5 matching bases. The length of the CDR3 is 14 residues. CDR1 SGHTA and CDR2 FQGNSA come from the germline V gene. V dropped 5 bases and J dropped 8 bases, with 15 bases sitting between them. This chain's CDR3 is CASSLGRGEEKLFF. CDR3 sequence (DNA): TGTGCCAGCAGCCTGGGACGAGGGGAAGAAAAACTGTTTTTT.

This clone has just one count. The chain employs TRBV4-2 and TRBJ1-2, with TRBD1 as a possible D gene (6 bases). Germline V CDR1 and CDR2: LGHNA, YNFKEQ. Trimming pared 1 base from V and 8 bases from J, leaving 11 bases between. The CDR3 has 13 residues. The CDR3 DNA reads TGTGCCAGCAGCCAAGGGGGGGGGCCCGGCTACACCTTC. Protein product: CASSQGGGPGYTF.

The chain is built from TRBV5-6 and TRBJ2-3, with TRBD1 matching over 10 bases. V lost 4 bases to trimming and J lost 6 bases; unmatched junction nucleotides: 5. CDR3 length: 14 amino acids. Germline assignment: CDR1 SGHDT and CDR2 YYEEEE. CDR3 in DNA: TGTGCCAGCAGCGCTGGGACAGGGGCTGATACGCAGTATTTT. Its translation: CASSAGTGADTQYF.

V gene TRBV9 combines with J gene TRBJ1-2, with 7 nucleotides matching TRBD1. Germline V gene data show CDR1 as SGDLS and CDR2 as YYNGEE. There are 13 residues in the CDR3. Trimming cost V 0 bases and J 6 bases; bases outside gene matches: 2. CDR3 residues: CASSVGQGNGYTF. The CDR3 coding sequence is TGTGCCAGCAGCGTAGGACAGGGTAATGGCTACACCTTC. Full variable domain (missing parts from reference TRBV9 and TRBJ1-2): DSGVTQTPKHLITATGQRVTLRCSPRSGDLSVYWYQQSLDQGLQFLIQYYNGEERAKGNILERFSAQQFPDLHSELNLSSLELGDSALYFCASSVGQGNGYTFGSGTRLTVV.